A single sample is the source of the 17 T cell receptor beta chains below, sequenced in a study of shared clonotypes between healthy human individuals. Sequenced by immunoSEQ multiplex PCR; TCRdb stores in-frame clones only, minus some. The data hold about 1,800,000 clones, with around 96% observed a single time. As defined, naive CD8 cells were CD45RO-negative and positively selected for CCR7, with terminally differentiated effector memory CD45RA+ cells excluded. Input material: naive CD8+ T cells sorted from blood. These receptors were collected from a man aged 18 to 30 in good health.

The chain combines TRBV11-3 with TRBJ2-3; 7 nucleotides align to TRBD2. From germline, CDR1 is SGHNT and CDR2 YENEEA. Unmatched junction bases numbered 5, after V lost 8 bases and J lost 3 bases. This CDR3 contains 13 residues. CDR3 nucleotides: TGTGCCAGCGGGGGGGGAACGACAGATACGCAGTATTTT. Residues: CASGGGTTDTQYF. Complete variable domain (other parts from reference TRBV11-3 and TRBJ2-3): EAGVVQSPRYKIIEKKQPVAFWCNPISGHNTLYWYLQNLGQGPELLIRYENEEAVDDSQLPKDRFSAERLKGVDSTLKIQPAELGDSAVYLCASGGGTTDTQYFGPGTRLTVL.

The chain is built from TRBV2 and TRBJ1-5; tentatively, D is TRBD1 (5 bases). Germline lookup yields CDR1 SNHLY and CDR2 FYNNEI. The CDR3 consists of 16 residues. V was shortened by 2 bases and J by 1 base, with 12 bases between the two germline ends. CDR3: CASSERGHGSNQPQHF. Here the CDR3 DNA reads TGTGCCAGCAGTGAACGAGGACACGGGAGCAATCAGCCCCAGCATTTT. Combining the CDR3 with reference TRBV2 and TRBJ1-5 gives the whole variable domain EPEVTQTPSHQVTQMGQEVILRCVPISNHLYFYWYRQILGQKVEFLVSFYNNEISEKSEIFDDQFSVERPDGSNFTLKIRSTKLEDSAMYFCASSERGHGSNQPQHFGDGTRLSIL.

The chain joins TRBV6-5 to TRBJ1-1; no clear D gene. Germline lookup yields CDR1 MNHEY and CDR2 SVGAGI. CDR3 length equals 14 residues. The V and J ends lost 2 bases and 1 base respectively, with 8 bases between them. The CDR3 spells CASSYLSGNTEAFF. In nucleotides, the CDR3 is TGTGCCAGCAGTTACCTTTCTGGGAACACTGAAGCTTTCTTT.

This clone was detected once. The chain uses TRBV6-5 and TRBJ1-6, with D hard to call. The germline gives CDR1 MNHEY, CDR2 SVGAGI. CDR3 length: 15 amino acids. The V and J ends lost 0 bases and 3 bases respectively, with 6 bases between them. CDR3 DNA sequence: TGTGCCAGCAGTTACTCGAGTAACTATAATTCACCCCTCCACTTT. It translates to CASSYSSNYNSPLHF.

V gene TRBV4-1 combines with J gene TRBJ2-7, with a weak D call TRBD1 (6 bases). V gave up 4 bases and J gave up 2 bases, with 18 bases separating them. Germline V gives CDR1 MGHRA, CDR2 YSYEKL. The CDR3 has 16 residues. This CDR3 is CASSPGMWDMTYEQYF. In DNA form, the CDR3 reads TGCGCCAGCAGCCCCGGGATGTGGGACATGACCTACGAGCAGTACTTC.

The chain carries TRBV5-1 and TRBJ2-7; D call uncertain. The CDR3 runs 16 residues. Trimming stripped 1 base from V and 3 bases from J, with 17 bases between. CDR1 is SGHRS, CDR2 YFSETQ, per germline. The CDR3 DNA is TGCGCCAGCAGCTTGATCCCCTCGGGTCATCTCTACGAGCAGTACTTC. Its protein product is CASSLIPSGHLYEQYF.

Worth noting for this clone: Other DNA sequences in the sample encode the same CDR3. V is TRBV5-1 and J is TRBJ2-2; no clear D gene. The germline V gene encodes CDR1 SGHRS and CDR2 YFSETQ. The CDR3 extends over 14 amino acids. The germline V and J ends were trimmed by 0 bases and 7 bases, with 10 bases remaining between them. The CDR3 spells CASSLGQGSGELFF. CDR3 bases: TGCGCCAGCAGCTTGGGACAAGGTAGCGGGGAGCTGTTTTTT. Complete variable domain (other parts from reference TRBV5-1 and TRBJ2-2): KAGVTQTPRYLIKTRGQQVTLSCSPISGHRSVSWYQQTPGQGLQFLFEYFSETQRNKGNFPGRFSGRQFSNSRSEMNVSTLELGDSALYLCASSLGQGSGELFFGEGSRLTVL.

The CDR3 sequence: CASRGILSNQPQHF. CDR3 DNA: TGTGCCAGCAGGGGAATATTGAGCAATCAGCCCCAGCATTTT. This chain links TRBV2 with TRBJ1-5; D unresolved. The CDR3 has 14 residues. Germline lookup yields CDR1 SNHLY and CDR2 FYNNEI. V lost 6 bases and J 1 base, leaving 10 bases between the germline ends.

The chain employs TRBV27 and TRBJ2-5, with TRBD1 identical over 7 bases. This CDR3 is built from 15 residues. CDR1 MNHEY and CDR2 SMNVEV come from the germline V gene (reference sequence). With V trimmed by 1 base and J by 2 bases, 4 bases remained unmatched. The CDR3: CASSLWNRGQETQYF. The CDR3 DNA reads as TGTGCCAGCAGTTTATGGAACAGGGGACAAGAGACCCAGTACTTC.

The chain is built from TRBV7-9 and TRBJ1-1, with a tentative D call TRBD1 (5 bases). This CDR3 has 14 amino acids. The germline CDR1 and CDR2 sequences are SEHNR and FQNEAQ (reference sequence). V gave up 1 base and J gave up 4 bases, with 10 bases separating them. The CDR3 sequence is CASSLEGDGTEAFF. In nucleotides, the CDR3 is TGTGCCAGCAGCTTAGAAGGGGATGGCACTGAAGCTTTCTTT.

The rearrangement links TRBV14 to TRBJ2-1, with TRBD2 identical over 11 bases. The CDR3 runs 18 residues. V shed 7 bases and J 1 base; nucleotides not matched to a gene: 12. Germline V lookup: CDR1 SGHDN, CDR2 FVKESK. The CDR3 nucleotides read TGTGCCAGCAACGACCTTGAAGGACTAGCGGGTTCCTACAATGAGCAGTTCTTC. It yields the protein CASNDLEGLAGSYNEQFF.

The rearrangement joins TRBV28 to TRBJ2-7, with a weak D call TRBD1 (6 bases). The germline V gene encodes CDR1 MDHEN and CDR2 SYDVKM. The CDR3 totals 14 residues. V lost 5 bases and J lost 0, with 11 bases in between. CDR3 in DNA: TGTGCCAGCAGTCCCACAGGGAACTCCTACGAGCAGTACTTC. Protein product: CASSPTGNSYEQYF.

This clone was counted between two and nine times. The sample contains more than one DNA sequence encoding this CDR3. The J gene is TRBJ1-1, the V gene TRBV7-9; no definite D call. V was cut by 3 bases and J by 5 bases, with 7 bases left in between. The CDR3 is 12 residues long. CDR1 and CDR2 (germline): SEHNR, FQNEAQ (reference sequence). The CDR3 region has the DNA TGTGCCAGCAGCTTTGGGGATACTGAAGCTTTCTTT. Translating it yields CASSFGDTEAFF.

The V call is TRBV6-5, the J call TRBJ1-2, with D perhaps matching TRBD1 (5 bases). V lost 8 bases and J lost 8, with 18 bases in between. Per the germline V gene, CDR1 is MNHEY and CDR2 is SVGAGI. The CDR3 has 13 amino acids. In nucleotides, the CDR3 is TGTGCCAGCGGCGACAGCTACCTGGGGGGCTACACCTTC. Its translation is CASGDSYLGGYTF.

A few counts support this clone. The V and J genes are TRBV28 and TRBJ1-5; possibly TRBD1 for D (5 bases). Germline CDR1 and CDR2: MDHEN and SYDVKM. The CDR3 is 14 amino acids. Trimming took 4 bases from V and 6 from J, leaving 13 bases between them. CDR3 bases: TGTGCCAGCAGTTCTTCAGGGCTGGGTCAGCCCCAGCATTTT. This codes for CASSSSGLGQPQHF.

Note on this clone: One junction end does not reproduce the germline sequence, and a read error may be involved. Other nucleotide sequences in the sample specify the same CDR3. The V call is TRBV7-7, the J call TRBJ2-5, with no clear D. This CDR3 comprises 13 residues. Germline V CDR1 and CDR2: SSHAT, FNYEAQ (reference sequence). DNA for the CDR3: TGTGCTAGCAGCTTAGGACGCCAAGAGACCCAGTACTTC. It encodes CASSLGRQETQYF.

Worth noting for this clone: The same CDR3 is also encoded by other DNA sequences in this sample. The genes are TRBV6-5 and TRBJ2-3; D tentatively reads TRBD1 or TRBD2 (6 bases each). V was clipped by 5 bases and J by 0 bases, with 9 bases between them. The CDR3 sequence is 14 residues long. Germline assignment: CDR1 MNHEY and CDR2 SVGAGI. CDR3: CASSTGTSTDTQYF. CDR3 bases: TGTGCCAGCAGTACAGGGACTAGCACAGATACGCAGTATTTT.